This T cell receptor beta chain emerged from a study of shared clonotypes between healthy human individuals. Only one count was recorded for this clone. V was trimmed by 4 bases and J by 7 bases, leaving 16 bases between them. Germline-derived CDR1 and CDR2 are LGHNA and YSLEER. The CDR3 sequence is 15 residues long. Method: immunoSEQ multiplex PCR; TCRdb's copy keeps in-frame clones and lacks some. The sample lists some 1.4 million clones; 96% were seen once. Sequenced sample: naive CD4+ T cells sorted from blood. Subset denoted: CD45RA+ positively selected. The receptor's source is a man aged 25 to 40 in good health. J is TRBJ1-4 and V is TRBV4-3, with D unresolved. CDR3 sequence (DNA): TGCGCCAGCAGCCCAAACCCTCGGGCTTCTGAAAAACTGTTTTTT. It is translated as CASSPNPRASEKLFF.